The clone carrying this T cell receptor (beta chain) was seen only once. The sample comes from a study of blood T cell repertoires in COVID-19. For the study at large: Specimens from acute and convalescent COVID-19 originated in the United States, Italy and Spain. T cells, B-cell-depleted T cells, or PBMCs supplied cDNA or gDNA.

The CDR3 runs 17 residues. Trimming cost V 3 bases and J 2 bases, with 20 bases left between them. In germline, CDR1 is MGHRA, CDR2 YSYEKL. In the study's own analysis: Using reference gene primer amplification, nucleated cell counts were estimated. The data were produced by immunoSEQ multiplex PCR, yet TCRdb's version contains in-frame clones alone and is incomplete. V and J calls and clone size are copied from that table; D and trimming were computed from the DNA. This sample has around 150,000 clones, with around 90% found just once. The receptor's source is an older woman with active or convalescent COVID-19. Sequencing used peripheral blood. This sequence joins TRBV4-1 and TRBJ2-7; D gene unclear. CDR3 sequence: CASSQEIVYAGPYEQYF. DNA of the CDR3: TGCGCCAGCAGCCAGGAAATTGTGTATGCTGGGCCCTACGAGCAGTACTTC.